These T cell receptor beta chains were read from a single sample in a study of beta chain features in type 1 diabetes. Data came from immunoSEQ multiplex PCR; TCRdb stores just in-frame clones and leaves some out. The repertoire holds some 120,000 clones, with 15% to 20% as singletons. Specimen: central memory CD4+ T cells from blood. These receptors were collected from a man aged 18 to 30 with type 1 diabetes. The CDR3 runs from the conserved cysteine through the conserved F or W. Each record gives: clone size, D gene, V gene, J gene, CDR3 protein, CDR3 DNA. The D gene is left open where the match is weak. Clone size is not always given. Where it is, it says once, few, many or a class for expanded clones.

-	TRBD2	TRBV19	TRBJ2-1	CASSPLTGGHNEQFF	TGTGCCAGTAGTCCTCTAACGGGGGGGCACAATGAGCAGTTCTTC
-	TRBD1	TRBV5-8	TRBJ2-1	CASSSGQTEVVVF	TGTGCCAGCAGCTCGGGACAGACCGAGGTAGTGGTCTTC
many	-	TRBV27	TRBJ2-3	CASSLLGKDTQYF	TGTGCCAGCAGTTTACTTGGTAAAGATACGCAGTATTTT
many	-	TRBV18	TRBJ2-7	CASSPQAGPTGGEQYF	TGTGCCAGCTCGCCGCAGGCGGGCCCCACTGGAGGCGAGCAGTACTTC
-	-	TRBV28	TRBJ2-5	CASSFLEGYQETQYF	TGTGCCAGCAGTTTTCTGGAAGGATACCAAGAGACCCAGTACTTC
-	TRBD1	TRBV5-1	TRBJ2-2	CASSSRTGANTGELFF	TGCGCCAGCAGCTCGAGGACAGGGGCCAACACCGGGGAGCTGTTTTTT
few	TRBD1	TRBV5-6	TRBJ1-2	CASSGSDRGISGYTF	TGTGCCAGCAGCGGAAGCGACAGGGGAATTAGTGGCTACACCTTC
-	-	TRBV13	TRBJ1-3	CASSPGHTGNTIYF	TGTGCCAGCAGCCCGGGACACACTGGAAACACCATATATTTT
-	TRBD1	TRBV4-2	TRBJ1-5	CASSQGNRGHQPQHF	TGTGCCAGCAGCCAAGGGAACAGGGGGCATCAGCCCCAGCATTTT
few	TRBD2	TRBV2	TRBJ2-3	CATAGASTDTQYF	TGTGCTACGGCGGGAGCGTCGACAGATACGCAGTATTTT
few	-	TRBV7-6	TRBJ2-3	CASSLGGSDLAQYF	TGTGCCAGCAGCTTAGGTGGTTCCGATCTAGCGCAGTATTTT
-	-	TRBV2	TRBJ2-5	CASSENSRETQYF	TGTGCCAGCAGTGAGAACTCAAGAGAGACCCAGTACTTC
-	-	TRBV4-2	TRBJ1-1	CASSQTYGNTEAFF	TGTGCCAGCAGCCAAACATACGGCAACACTGAAGCTTTCTTT
many	-	TRBV6-1	TRBJ2-5	CASSDRRTDSTETQYF	TGTGCCAGCAGTGACCGGAGGACAGACTCTACGGAGACCCAGTACTTC
-	-	TRBV30	TRBJ1-2	CAWSVRGAVGLYGYTF	TGTGCCTGGAGTGTACGCGGGGCCGTGGGGCTCTATGGCTACACCTTC
-	-	TRBV2	TRBJ2-7	CASKGGRDYEQYF	TGTGCCAGCAAGGGGGGCAGAGACTACGAGCAGTACTTC
few	-	TRBV5-6	TRBJ1-2	CASSLFSPSGGYTF	TGTGCCAGCAGCTTGTTTTCGCCCTCGGGTGGCTACACCTTC
-	-	TRBV30	TRBJ1-1	CAWSISSTEAFF	TGTGCCTGGAGTATTTCGAGCACTGAAGCTTTCTTT
-	TRBD2	TRBV2	TRBJ2-1	CASSPGGLAGPGEQFF	TGTGCCAGCAGCCCGGGCGGACTAGCGGGACCCGGTGAGCAGTTCTTC
-	-	TRBV18	TRBJ1-2	CASSLDGDGYTF	TGTGCCAGCTCACTAGACGGAGATGGCTACACCTTC
few	-	TRBV4-2	TRBJ2-2	CASSTKWDLSNTGELFF	TGTGCCAGCAGCACAAAATGGGACCTCTCGAACACCGGGGAGCTGTTTTTT
few	-	TRBV19	TRBJ1-3	CASSMIQSSGNTIYF	TGTGCCAGTAGTATGATACAAAGCTCTGGAAACACCATATATTTT
few	-	TRBV30	TRBJ2-1	CAWSVRWGSSYNEQFF	TGTGCCTGGAGTGTACGCTGGGGAAGCTCCTACAATGAGCAGTTCTTC
few	TRBD2	TRBV5-4	TRBJ2-1	CASSPQAGVGGNEQFF	TGTGCCAGCAGCCCCCAGGCGGGAGTGGGTGGGAATGAGCAGTTCTTC
few	-	TRBV4-2	TRBJ1-4	CASSQDHVGATTNEKLFF	TGTGCCAGCAGCCAAGATCATGTGGGGGCCACAACTAATGAAAAACTGTTTTTT
-	-	TRBV7-2	TRBJ1-1	CASSFDSLNTEAFF	TGTGCCAGCAGCTTCGACAGCCTGAACACTGAAGCTTTCTTT
-	-	TRBV2	TRBJ2-1	CASSSSGTRGDEQFF	TGTGCCAGCAGTAGCTCCGGGACCAGAGGGGATGAGCAGTTCTTC
few	TRBD2	TRBV18	TRBJ2-1	CASSPGHGRENEQFF	TGTGCCAGCTCACCGGGTCACGGGAGGGAAAATGAGCAGTTCTTC
few	-	TRBV13	TRBJ2-3	CASSPREAPPTDTQYF	TGTGCCAGCAGCCCGAGGGAAGCACCTCCGACAGATACGCAGTATTTT
once	TRBD1	TRBV18	TRBJ1-5	CASSTGQGGNQPQHF	TGTGCCAGCTCCACGGGTCAGGGGGGAAATCAGCCCCAGCATTTT
-	TRBD2	TRBV5-1	TRBJ2-3	CASSLRTSFADTQYF	TGCGCCAGCAGCCTACGGACTAGCTTCGCAGATACGCAGTATTTT
-	-	TRBV19	TRBJ2-1	CASVGFGPSDNEQFF	TGTGCCAGCGTCGGGTTCGGGCCCTCGGACAATGAGCAGTTCTTC
-	TRBD1	TRBV18	TRBJ1-2	CASSTLRDSPYGYTF	TGTGCCAGCTCGACCCTCCGGGACAGTCCGTATGGCTACACCTTC
few	-	TRBV7-2	TRBJ2-1	CASSARAEGNEQFF	TGTGCCAGCAGCGCCCGAGCGGAGGGCAATGAGCAGTTCTTC
many	-	TRBV2	TRBJ2-3	CASSGEQLQYF	TGTGCCAGCAGTGGGGAACAGCTACAGTATTTT
-	-	TRBV7-2	TRBJ2-7	CASSPSPRGVESYEQYF	TGTGCCAGCAGCCCCAGCCCCAGGGGAGTAGAATCCTACGAGCAGTACTTC
few	TRBD2	TRBV5-4	TRBJ2-7	CASSPGGRSSYEQYF	TGTGCCAGCAGTCCCGGGGGGAGGAGCTCCTACGAGCAGTACTTC
few	-	TRBV2	TRBJ2-5	CASSDFGIGLVKGTQYF	TGTGCCAGCAGTGATTTCGGAATCGGACTGGTGAAAGGGACCCAGTACTTC
few	TRBD1	TRBV29-1	TRBJ1-2	CSVTFGTTGLRDGYTF	TGCAGCGTTACATTTGGAACGACAGGGCTAAGAGATGGCTACACCTTC
few	-	TRBV13	TRBJ1-1	CASTPHRNTEAFF	TGTGCCAGCACCCCACATCGGAACACTGAAGCTTTCTTT
-	TRBD1	TRBV11-2	TRBJ1-2	CASSWDRGEGYGYTF	TGTGCCAGCAGCTGGGACAGGGGAGAGGGCTATGGCTACACCTTC
-	TRBD2	TRBV7-2	TRBJ2-5	CASSPGLAGYQTQYF	TGTGCCAGCAGCCCGGGACTAGCGGGATACCAGACCCAGTACTTC
medium-sized	-	TRBV2	TRBJ1-3	CASRPDGGASGNTIYF	TGTGCCAGCAGGCCGGACGGAGGAGCCTCTGGAAACACCATATATTTT
few	-	TRBV5-6	TRBJ1-1	CASSLYSRDPEAFF	TGTGCCAGCAGCTTGTACAGCAGGGACCCTGAAGCTTTCTTT